One sample yielded the 10 T cell receptor beta chains listed below, sequenced in a study of vaccination effects on CD4 cells after COVID-19. Sequencing followed a ViraFEST assay step that expanded antigen-specific CD4+ T cells with viral peptide pools. Following 10 days of culture, CD4+ T cells were isolated. According to the study, vaccine recipients showed no prior SARS-CoV-2 infection and negative nucleocapsid antibodies. The table came from immunoSEQ multiplex PCR; TCRdb's copy has only in-frame clones and leaves some out. The data show about 20,000 clones, with around three quarters seen just once and 9.1% held by the top ten. The antigens for these receptors are not known. Source: CD4+ T cells from PBMCs cultured with HCoV-NL63 spike peptides, taken before COVID-19 vaccination. All receptors derive from a human donor who received a COVID-19 vaccine.

The V gene is TRBV5-1, the J gene TRBJ1-2; TRBD1 aligns across 7 bases. The CDR3 extends over 16 amino acids. V gave up 0 bases and J gave up 4 bases; unmatched junction bases: 9. CDR1 is SGHRS and CDR2 is YFSETQ in the germline V gene. The CDR3 region has the DNA TGCGCCAGCAGCTTGGCTCCTTCCGGGACAGTCTATGGCTACACCTTC. Protein: CASSLAPSGTVYGYTF.

The chain carries TRBV2 and TRBJ2-1; TRBD1 might be the D (6 bases). The CDR3 contains 17 residues. The V and J ends lost 3 bases and 4 bases respectively, with 19 bases between them. The germline V gene has CDR1 SNHLY and CDR2 FYNNEI. For the CDR3, the DNA is TGTGCCAGCAGTGACGACAAACCAATAGGGGGTTACAATGAGCAGTTCTTC. Translation gives CASSDDKPIGGYNEQFF.

The gene calls are TRBV3-1 (or the pseudogene TRBV3-2) and TRBJ2-2, with 10 nucleotides matching TRBD2. CDR1 and CDR2 (germline): LGHDT, YNNKEL (reference sequence). V shed 5 bases and J 4 bases; nucleotides not matched to a gene: 13. This CDR3 has 18 amino acids. DNA for the CDR3: TGTGCCAGCAGCTGGAGACTCAGCGGGGGGGCAGGCACCGGGGAGCTGTTTTTT. This translates into CASSWRLSGGAGTGELFF.

The chain has TRBV12-3 or TRBV12-4 and TRBJ1-2, with TRBD1 as a possible D gene (6 bases). V dropped 5 bases and J dropped 3 bases, with 10 bases sitting between them. There are 13 residues in the CDR3. The chain's CDR3 is CASSTQGHYGYTF. CDR3 DNA sequence: TGTGCCAGCAGTACACAGGGTCACTATGGCTACACCTTC.

This chain joins TRBV10-3 and TRBJ1-1; D not certain. Trimming removed 3 bases at V and 2 bases at J, with 16 bases between. Per germline, CDR1 ENHRY and CDR2 SYGVKD. There are 16 residues in the CDR3. CDR3 protein: CAISDRTLDLNTEAFF. CDR3 bases: TGTGCCATCAGTGACAGGACTCTCGACCTAAACACTGAAGCTTTCTTT.

This clone was observed a single time. The V call is TRBV6-4, the J call TRBJ1-6; no reliable D call. CDR1 and CDR2 from the germline V gene are MRHNA and SNTAGT. The CDR3 contains 13 residues. V was trimmed by 3 bases and J by 4 bases, leaving 4 bases between them. CDR3 coding DNA: TGTGCCAGCAGTGAATCGTATAATTCACCCCTCCACTTT. Residues: CASSESYNSPLHF.

J is TRBJ2-5 and V is TRBV30; possible D gene TRBD2, 5 bases. CDR3 length: 13 amino acids. The V and J ends lost 4 bases and 2 bases respectively, with 11 bases between them. The germline V gene has CDR1 GTSNPN and CDR2 SVGIG (reference sequence). This chain's CDR3 is CAWNRGSQETQYF. CDR3 in DNA: TGTGCCTGGAACCGGGGATCGCAAGAGACCCAGTACTTC. Together with reference TRBV30 and TRBJ2-5, the CDR3 gives the full variable domain: SQTIHQWPATLVQPVGSPLSLECTVEGTSNPNLYWYRQAAGRGLQLLFYSVGIGQISSEVPQNLSASRPQDRQFILSSKKLLLSDSGFYLCAWNRGSQETQYFGPGTRLLVL.

The chain has TRBV5-5 and TRBJ2-2; the D is unclear. CDR1 and CDR2 (germline): SGHKS, YYEKEE (reference sequence). CDR3 length: 12 residues. V was cut by 3 bases and J by 5 bases, with 5 bases left in between. The CDR3 protein is CASSSITGELFF. The DNA of the CDR3 is TGTGCCAGCAGCTCGATTACCGGGGAGCTGTTTTTT.

The rearrangement links TRBV11-2 to TRBJ2-7; possible D gene TRBD2, 6 bases. Germline-derived CDR1 and CDR2 are SGHAT and FQNNGV. CDR3 size: 14 residues. Trimming left V 5 bases short and J 4 bases short, with 15 bases between. CDR3 protein: CASSPRPGTYEQYF. CDR3 in DNA: TGTGCCAGCAGCCCCCGTCCGGGGACTTACGAGCAGTACTTC.

This clone has more than one count but fewer than ten. This rearrangement joins TRBV7-9 to TRBJ1-1; 11 bases match TRBD1. V was clipped by 4 bases and J by 2 bases; unmatched bases: 0. The CDR3 is 14 residues long. The V gene's germline CDR1 is SEHNR and CDR2 FQNEAQ (reference sequence). The CDR3 sequence: CASSWTGGNTEAFF. Here the CDR3 DNA reads TGTGCCAGCAGCTGGACAGGGGGCAACACTGAAGCTTTCTTT.